The present T cell receptor (beta chain) was sequenced within a study of blood T cell repertoires in COVID-19 (dated by TCRdb to about 2020). In the study overall: Samples from collaborators originated in the United States, Italy and Spain and spanned both the acute and convalescent phases of COVID-19. Sample metadata almost always included a de-identified subject ID, COVID-19 status, age in years and sex. The repertoires were made available in a free public database intended to serve as a resource for research on the immune response to SARS-CoV-2. The dataset comprised deeply sampled blood TCRbeta repertoires from subjects exposed to, actively infected with, or recovered from COVID-19. Samples were obtained from the ongoing ImmuneRACE study (first 160 participants) and from about 1,300 subjects provided by 6 global collaborators. The prospective study material was composed of cDNA or gDNA derived from T cells, B-cell-depleted T cells, or PBMCs. Where available, HLA class I and class II types were taken from metadata supplied by the sample provider and were not determined by assay-based typing.

Here is what the overall study found, with its caveats: Clinical and demographic metadata were provided uncurated, with the amount varying by source and participant.

Each collaborating institution followed its own protocols to collect whole blood in K2EDTA tubes. For TCRbeta analysis, collaborators shipped samples as frozen whole blood, isolated PBMCs, or DNA extracted from either of those sample types. Details on this clone: Its target antigen remains unknown. The input lacks base qualities; no much larger clone sits a single base away.

Inclusive of the bounding cysteine and phenylalanine, the CDR3 is 13 residues long. Left in the record is the CDR3 DNA by itself, 39 bases read in frame from the first base. The germline V gene supplies CDR1 SNHLY and CDR2 FYNNEI. V is shortened by 8 bases, J by 6 bases, and the region joining them spans 15 bases. TCRbeta CDR3 regions were amplified from genomic DNA by means of the immunoSEQ Assay, a bias-controlled multiplex PCR. The paper's processing steps were these. Within the assay, amplification of reference gene primers was used to estimate how many nucleated cells each sample contained. To quantify the absolute abundance of each unique TCRbeta CDR3 rearrangement, sequence reads were collapsed and filtered. For each sample, productive Simpson clonality was calculated as the square root of Simpson's diversity index over productive rearrangements. The immuneACCESS repertoire file appears here via TCRdb, limited to in-frame rearrangements. These files lack a portion of the clones; in checked studies, under half of the deficit traces to unresolved V genes, and the cause of the others is not known. Clonal size and the V and J genes are those of that table, whereas D and trimming came from the DNA. The sample includes roughly 120,000 clones, with about 85% observed a single time. The ten largest clones represent roughly 1.8% of the sample.

The specimen sequenced was peripheral blood. Rearrangement joined TRBV2 to TRBJ2-3, with TRBD2 as a weak D call on 5 bases. The receptor comes from a man in his 70s with acute or convalescent COVID-19. The DNA sequence is TGTGCCAGCTGTAGGGAGACAACCGATACGCAGTATTTT. Its translation reads: CASCRETTDTQYF.